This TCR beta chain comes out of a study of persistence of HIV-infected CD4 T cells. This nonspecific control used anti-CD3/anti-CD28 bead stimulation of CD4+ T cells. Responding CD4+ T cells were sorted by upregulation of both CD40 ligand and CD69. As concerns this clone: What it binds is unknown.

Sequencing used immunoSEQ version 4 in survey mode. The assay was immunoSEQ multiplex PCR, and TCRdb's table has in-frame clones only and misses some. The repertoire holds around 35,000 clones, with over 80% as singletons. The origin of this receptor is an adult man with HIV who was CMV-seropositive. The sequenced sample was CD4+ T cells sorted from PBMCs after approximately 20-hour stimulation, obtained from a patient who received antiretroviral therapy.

CDR3 sequence: CASSLAGGPYEQYF. The CDR3 coding sequence is TGTGCCAGCAGCTTAGCGGGAGGGCCCTACGAGCAGTACTTC. The rearrangement joins TRBV7-2 to TRBJ2-7; TRBD2 aligns across 7 bases. The V gene end was trimmed by 0 bases and the J gene end by 2 bases; junction bases not matched to a gene: 1. The CDR3 is 14 residues long. Looked up from germline, CDR1 is SGHTA and CDR2 is FQGNSA.